Listed below are T cell receptor beta chains from one sample, sequenced in a study of Tregs in tolerant kidney transplant recipients. Here immunoSEQ multiplex PCR was the method, and the copy in TCRdb shows in-frame clones only, minus some. This repertoire shows 50,000 to 65,000 clones, 87% found once; its top ten account for 3.8%. The sequences come from CD4+ T cells from blood (PBMCs), collected 6 months after the transplant. Every receptor here comes from a human patient who received a combined kidney and bone marrow transplant. Some T cells may be provided by the graft donor. Each CDR3 is given with its conserved first and last residue. The D gene is left open where the match is weak. Only part of the rows carry a size: once, few, many, or a class if the clone is expanded.

D gene: TRBD1
clone size: NA
J gene: TRBJ2-3
V gene: TRBV5-1
CDR3 protein: CASSTTGSDTQYF
CDR3 DNA: TGCGCCAGCAGCACGACAGGGTCAGATACGCAGTATTTT

D gene: NA
clone size: NA
J gene: TRBJ2-3
V gene: TRBV7-2
CDR3 protein: CASSFRDINTDTQYF
CDR3 DNA: TGTGCCAGCAGCTTCCGGGACATAAACACAGATACGCAGTATTTT

D gene: NA
clone size: NA
J gene: TRBJ2-2
V gene: TRBV18
CDR3 protein: CASSPGRSTGELFF
CDR3 DNA: TGTGCCAGCTCACCAGGTCGGAGCACCGGGGAGCTGTTTTTT

D gene: NA
clone size: NA
J gene: TRBJ2-7
V gene: TRBV28
CDR3 protein: CASTTDFYEQYF
CDR3 DNA: TGTGCCAGTACGACGGACTTCTACGAGCAGTACTTC

D gene: NA
clone size: NA
J gene: TRBJ2-3
V gene: TRBV11-3
CDR3 protein: CASSLGGGTDTQYF
CDR3 DNA: TGTGCCAGCAGCTTAGGGGGGGGCACAGATACGCAGTATTTT

D gene: TRBD2
clone size: NA
J gene: TRBJ2-6
V gene: TRBV4-1
CDR3 protein: CASSQGIAGTSGANVLTF
CDR3 DNA: TGCGCCAGCAGCCAAGGCATAGCGGGGACCTCTGGGGCCAACGTCCTGACTTTC

D gene: TRBD1
clone size: NA
J gene: TRBJ1-5
V gene: TRBV25-1
CDR3 protein: CASRGRTGARQPQHF
CDR3 DNA: TGTGCCAGCAGAGGCCGTACAGGGGCGAGGCAGCCCCAGCATTTT

D gene: TRBD1
clone size: NA
J gene: TRBJ1-1
V gene: TRBV2
CDR3 protein: CASSGKTGTPEAFF
CDR3 DNA: TGTGCCAGCAGTGGAAAGACAGGGACCCCTGAAGCTTTCTTT

D gene: TRBD2
clone size: NA
J gene: TRBJ2-1
V gene: TRBV4-3
CDR3 protein: CASSQDLAGGRVKRFF
CDR3 DNA: TGCGCCAGCAGCCAAGATCTCGCGGGAGGGAGGGTTAAACGGTTCTTC

D gene: TRBD1
clone size: NA
J gene: TRBJ1-2
V gene: TRBV6-5
CDR3 protein: CASRGITGVDGYTF
CDR3 DNA: TGTGCCAGTAGGGGAATAACAGGGGTGGATGGCTACACCTTC

D gene: NA
clone size: few
J gene: TRBJ1-6
V gene: TRBV5-1
CDR3 protein: CASSLDTNSPLHF
CDR3 DNA: TGCGCCAGCAGCTTGGACACCAATTCACCCCTCCACTTT

D gene: NA
clone size: NA
J gene: TRBJ1-5
V gene: TRBV18
CDR3 protein: CASSTGFAQPQHF
CDR3 DNA: TGTGCCAGCTCAACAGGGTTCGCTCAGCCCCAGCATTTT

D gene: NA
clone size: NA
J gene: TRBJ2-7
V gene: TRBV4-2
CDR3 protein: CASSQDPGSYEQYF
CDR3 DNA: TGTGCCAGCAGCCAAGATCCGGGCTCCTACGAGCAGTACTTC

D gene: TRBD1
clone size: NA
J gene: TRBJ2-3
V gene: TRBV29-1
CDR3 protein: CSVTDRGPTDTQYF
CDR3 DNA: TGCAGCGTTACAGACAGGGGACCGACAGATACGCAGTATTTT

D gene: TRBD1
clone size: NA
J gene: TRBJ2-3
V gene: TRBV7-9
CDR3 protein: CAEGLGQGSDTQYF
CDR3 DNA: TGTGCAGAAGGGCTGGGACAGGGTTCAGATACGCAGTATTTT

D gene: TRBD1
clone size: NA
J gene: TRBJ2-5
V gene: TRBV6-6
CDR3 protein: CASSYTGAKQETQYF
CDR3 DNA: TGTGCCAGCAGTTACACAGGGGCGAAACAAGAGACCCAGTACTTC

D gene: TRBD2
clone size: NA
J gene: TRBJ2-3
V gene: TRBV4-2
CDR3 protein: CASSQDAGGKGDTQYF
CDR3 DNA: TGTGCCAGCAGCCAAGATGCGGGGGGCAAGGGAGATACGCAGTATTTT

D gene: TRBD2
clone size: NA
J gene: TRBJ2-3
V gene: TRBV7-2
CDR3 protein: CASSSGLAVDTQYF
CDR3 DNA: TGTGCCAGCAGCTCCGGACTAGCCGTAGATACGCAGTATTTT

D gene: NA
clone size: NA
J gene: TRBJ1-4
V gene: TRBV30
CDR3 protein: CAWSVPAGRDDEKLFF
CDR3 DNA: TGTGCCTGGAGCGTGCCGGCAGGGAGGGATGATGAAAAACTGTTTTTT

D gene: TRBD2
clone size: NA
J gene: TRBJ2-2
V gene: TRBV7-2
CDR3 protein: CASSLRPGLAGGYTGELFF
CDR3 DNA: TGTGCCAGCAGCCTCCGACCGGGACTAGCGGGGGGGTACACCGGGGAGCTGTTTTTT

D gene: TRBD1
clone size: once
J gene: TRBJ1-5
V gene: TRBV27
CDR3 protein: CASSFRPYRGINQPQHF
CDR3 DNA: TGTGCCAGCAGTTTTAGACCGTACAGGGGTATAAATCAGCCCCAGCATTTT

D gene: TRBD1
clone size: NA
J gene: TRBJ2-1
V gene: TRBV9
CDR3 protein: CASSVGTGGISYNEQFF
CDR3 DNA: TGTGCCAGCAGCGTAGGGACAGGGGGGATCTCCTACAATGAGCAGTTCTTC

D gene: NA
clone size: NA
J gene: TRBJ2-7
V gene: TRBV15
CDR3 protein: CATSIWTARGYEQYF
CDR3 DNA: TGTGCCACCAGCATATGGACAGCTAGGGGCTACGAGCAGTACTTC

D gene: TRBD1
clone size: NA
J gene: TRBJ1-6
V gene: TRBV5-6
CDR3 protein: CASSWDRAAPLHF
CDR3 DNA: TGTGCCAGCAGCTGGGACAGGGCGGCACCCCTCCACTTT

D gene: NA
clone size: NA
J gene: TRBJ1-6
V gene: TRBV2
CDR3 protein: CASSPGPNSPLHF
CDR3 DNA: TGTGCCAGCAGTCCAGGCCCTAATTCACCCCTCCACTTT

D gene: TRBD1
clone size: NA
J gene: TRBJ1-3
V gene: TRBV6-6
CDR3 protein: CASSYRGPSGNTIYF
CDR3 DNA: TGTGCCAGCAGTTACAGGGGGCCCTCTGGAAACACCATATATTTT

D gene: NA
clone size: NA
J gene: TRBJ1-1
V gene: TRBV29-1
CDR3 protein: CSVVRTEAFF
CDR3 DNA: TGCAGCGTTGTCCGGACAGAAGCTTTCTTT

D gene: NA
clone size: NA
J gene: TRBJ2-2
V gene: TRBV7-6
CDR3 protein: CASSQSSTGELFF
CDR3 DNA: TGTGCCAGCAGCCAATCTAGCACCGGGGAGCTGTTTTTT

D gene: NA
clone size: NA
J gene: TRBJ1-5
V gene: TRBV30
CDR3 protein: CAWSITGDSNQPQHF
CDR3 DNA: TGTGCCTGGTCCATCACCGGGGATAGCAATCAGCCCCAGCATTTT

D gene: TRBD2
clone size: NA
J gene: TRBJ2-3
V gene: TRBV10-3
CDR3 protein: CAIRAGTSGGVGDTQYF
CDR3 DNA: TGTGCCATCAGGGCCGGGACTAGCGGGGGGGTTGGTGATACGCAGTATTTT

D gene: TRBD2
clone size: NA
J gene: TRBJ2-3
V gene: TRBV28
CDR3 protein: CASSETSGGPPDTQYF
CDR3 DNA: TGTGCCAGCAGCGAAACTAGCGGGGGGCCCCCAGATACGCAGTATTTT

D gene: NA
clone size: once
J gene: TRBJ2-1
V gene: TRBV14
CDR3 protein: CASSQKGSYRVSYNEQFF
CDR3 DNA: TGTGCCAGCAGCCAGAAGGGGAGTTACAGGGTTTCCTACAATGAGCAGTTCTTC

D gene: TRBD2
clone size: once
J gene: TRBJ2-7
V gene: TRBV2
CDR3 protein: CASHLAGAYEQYF
CDR3 DNA: TGTGCCAGCCACCTAGCGGGGGCCTACGAGCAGTACTTC

D gene: TRBD2
clone size: NA
J gene: TRBJ2-5
V gene: TRBV7-2
CDR3 protein: CASSPRTSGGLGETQYF
CDR3 DNA: TGTGCCAGCAGCCCACGGACTAGCGGGGGGTTGGGGGAGACCCAGTACTTC

D gene: NA
clone size: NA
J gene: TRBJ1-5
V gene: TRBV7-6
CDR3 protein: CASSLDVRRGRNQPQHF
CDR3 DNA: TGTGCCAGCAGCTTAGATGTTAGGAGGGGACGCAATCAGCCCCAGCATTTT

D gene: NA
clone size: NA
J gene: TRBJ1-4
V gene: TRBV5-1
CDR3 protein: CASRQGLNEKLFF
CDR3 DNA: TGCGCCAGCAGACAGGGACTAAATGAAAAACTGTTTTTT

D gene: TRBD1
clone size: NA
J gene: TRBJ1-3
V gene: TRBV19
CDR3 protein: CASSFRGQAGNTIYF
CDR3 DNA: TGTGCCAGTAGCTTTAGGGGACAGGCTGGAAACACCATATATTTT

D gene: NA
clone size: NA
J gene: TRBJ2-6
V gene: TRBV7-2
CDR3 protein: CASSFKVGGSSGANVLTF
CDR3 DNA: TGTGCCAGCAGCTTTAAGGTGGGGGGATCCTCTGGGGCCAACGTCCTGACTTTC

D gene: TRBD2
clone size: once
J gene: TRBJ2-1
V gene: TRBV2
CDR3 protein: CASSWREISNEQFF
CDR3 DNA: TGTGCCAGCAGCTGGCGGGAGATTTCCAATGAGCAGTTCTTC

D gene: NA
clone size: NA
J gene: TRBJ1-1
V gene: TRBV6-5
CDR3 protein: CASSYDRNTEAFF
CDR3 DNA: TGTGCCAGCAGTTACGACAGGAACACTGAAGCTTTCTTT

D gene: TRBD1
clone size: NA
J gene: TRBJ2-1
V gene: TRBV6-5
CDR3 protein: CASTNRSRQGFEQFF
CDR3 DNA: TGTGCCAGCACCAACCGCTCGAGACAGGGTTTTGAGCAGTTCTTC

D gene: NA
clone size: NA
J gene: TRBJ2-7
V gene: TRBV19
CDR3 protein: CASSIPGLSTEQYF
CDR3 DNA: TGTGCCAGTAGTATACCAGGATTGTCGACCGAGCAGTACTTC

D gene: NA
clone size: NA
J gene: TRBJ1-1
V gene: TRBV6-5
CDR3 protein: CASSYRGLVNTEAFF
CDR3 DNA: TGTGCCAGCAGTTACCGGGGTCTGGTGAACACTGAAGCTTTCTTT

D gene: TRBD2
clone size: NA
J gene: TRBJ2-7
V gene: TRBV5-4
CDR3 protein: CASSVPGLVSYEQYF
CDR3 DNA: TGTGCCAGCAGTGTGCCGGGACTAGTGTCCTACGAGCAGTACTTC

D gene: NA
clone size: NA
J gene: TRBJ2-7
V gene: TRBV19
CDR3 protein: CATAGENSYEQYF
CDR3 DNA: TGTGCCACCGCAGGGGAGAACTCCTACGAGCAGTACTTC

D gene: TRBD2
clone size: NA
J gene: TRBJ2-3
V gene: TRBV5-1
CDR3 protein: CASSLVGGVTDTQYF
CDR3 DNA: TGCGCCAGCAGCTTGGTTGGGGGGGTCACAGATACGCAGTATTTT

D gene: NA
clone size: NA
J gene: TRBJ1-2
V gene: TRBV4-3
CDR3 protein: CASSQDREVRPYGYTF
CDR3 DNA: TGCGCCAGCAGCCAAGATAGGGAGGTCCGACCCTATGGCTACACCTTC

D gene: NA
clone size: NA
J gene: TRBJ1-2
V gene: TRBV30
CDR3 protein: CAWSVSGYGYTF
CDR3 DNA: TGTGCCTGGAGTGTTTCCGGGTATGGCTACACCTTC

D gene: NA
clone size: NA
J gene: TRBJ2-7
V gene: TRBV10-1
CDR3 protein: CASKYRATYEQYF
CDR3 DNA: TGCGCCAGCAAATACAGGGCCACCTACGAGCAGTACTTC

D gene: NA
clone size: NA
J gene: TRBJ1-6
V gene: TRBV4-3
CDR3 protein: CASSQDRGRVGSPLHF
CDR3 DNA: TGCGCCAGCAGCCAAGATAGGGGTAGGGTAGGTTCACCCCTCCACTTT

D gene: NA
clone size: NA
J gene: TRBJ2-1
V gene: TRBV13
CDR3 protein: CASSEFTGRAYNEQFF
CDR3 DNA: TGTGCCAGCAGCGAATTTACAGGGAGGGCCTACAATGAGCAGTTCTTC

D gene: NA
clone size: NA
J gene: TRBJ1-5
V gene: TRBV5-1
CDR3 protein: CASSLRGGGKQPQHF
CDR3 DNA: TGCGCCAGCAGCCTCCGGGGAGGGGGTAAGCAGCCCCAGCATTTT

D gene: NA
clone size: NA
J gene: TRBJ2-3
V gene: TRBV7-2
CDR3 protein: CASSSGSGEVYTQYF
CDR3 DNA: TGTGCCAGCAGCTCAGGGTCGGGGGAGGTCTATACGCAGTATTTT

D gene: TRBD2
clone size: NA
J gene: TRBJ2-7
V gene: TRBV6-5
CDR3 protein: CASRNPSGRYEQYF
CDR3 DNA: TGTGCCAGCAGGAACCCTAGCGGGCGGTACGAGCAGTACTTC

D gene: TRBD1
clone size: NA
J gene: TRBJ2-7
V gene: TRBV5-1
CDR3 protein: CASSPTQGATYEQYF
CDR3 DNA: TGCGCCAGCAGCCCTACACAGGGGGCCACGTACGAGCAGTACTTC